This entry describes one TCR beta chain. The naive CD8 fraction comprised CD45RO-negative cells positively selected for CCR7 and excluded terminally differentiated effector memory CD45RA+ cells. The CDR3 length is 15 residues. CDR1 and CDR2 (germline): SNHLY, FYNNEI. V lost 9 bases to trimming and J lost 1 base, with 16 bases between them. This specimen comes from a study of shared clonotypes between healthy human individuals. Assay used: immunoSEQ multiplex PCR; TCRdb lists only in-frame clones, some missing. The sample consists of roughly 2 million clones, about 95% of them appearing once. Specimen: naive CD8+ T cells sorted from blood. The origin of this receptor is a young man in good health. V is TRBV2 and J is TRBJ1-5; D might be TRBD1 (5 bases). The CDR3, as DNA: TGTGCCAGTCGACCGGGGCCGGTAAGCAATCAGCCCCAGCATTTT. Protein: CASRPGPVSNQPQHF.